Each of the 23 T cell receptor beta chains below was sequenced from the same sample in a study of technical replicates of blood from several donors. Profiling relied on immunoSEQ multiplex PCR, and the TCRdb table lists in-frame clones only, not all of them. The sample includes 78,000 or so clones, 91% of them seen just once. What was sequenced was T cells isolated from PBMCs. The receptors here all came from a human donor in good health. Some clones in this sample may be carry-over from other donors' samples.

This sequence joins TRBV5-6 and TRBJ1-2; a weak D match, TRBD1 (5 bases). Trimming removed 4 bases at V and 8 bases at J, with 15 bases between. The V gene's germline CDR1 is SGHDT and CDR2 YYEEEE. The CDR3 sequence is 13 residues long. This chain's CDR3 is CASSPDRASGYTF. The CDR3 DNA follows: TGTGCCAGCAGCCCTGACAGAGCATCCGGCTACACCTTC.

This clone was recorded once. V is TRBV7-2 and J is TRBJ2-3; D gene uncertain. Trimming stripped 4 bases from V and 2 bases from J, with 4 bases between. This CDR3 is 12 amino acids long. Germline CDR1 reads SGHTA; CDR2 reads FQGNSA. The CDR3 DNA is TGTGCCAGCAGCTCTTTCACAGATACGCAGTATTTT. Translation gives CASSSFTDTQYF. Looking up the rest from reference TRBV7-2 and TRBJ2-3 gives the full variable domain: GAGVSQSPSNKVTEKGKDVELRCDPISGHTALYWYRQSLGQGLEFLIYFQGNSAPDKSGLPSDRFSAERTGGSVSTLTIQRTQQEDSAVYLCASSSFTDTQYFGPGTRLTVL.

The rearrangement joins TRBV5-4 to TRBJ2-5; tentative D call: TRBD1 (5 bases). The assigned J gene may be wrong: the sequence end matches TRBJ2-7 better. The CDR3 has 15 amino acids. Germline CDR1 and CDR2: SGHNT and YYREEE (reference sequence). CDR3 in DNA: TGTGCCAGCAGCTTGACAGGACGTCCCCTCTACGAGCAGTACTTC. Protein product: CASSLTGRPLYEQYF.

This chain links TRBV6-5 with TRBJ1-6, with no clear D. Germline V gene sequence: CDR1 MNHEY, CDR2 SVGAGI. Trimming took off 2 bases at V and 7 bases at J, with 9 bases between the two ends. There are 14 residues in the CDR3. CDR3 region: CASSYRQENSPLHF. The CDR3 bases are TGTGCCAGCAGTTACCGGCAGGAAAATTCACCCCTCCACTTT.

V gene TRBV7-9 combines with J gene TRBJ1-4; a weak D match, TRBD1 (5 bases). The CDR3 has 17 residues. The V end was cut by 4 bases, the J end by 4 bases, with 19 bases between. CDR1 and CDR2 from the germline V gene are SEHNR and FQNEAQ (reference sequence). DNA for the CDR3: TGTGCCAGCAGCTCGAGCCCCCCCAGGGCCCATAATGAAAAACTGTTTTTT. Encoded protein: CASSSSPPRAHNEKLFF. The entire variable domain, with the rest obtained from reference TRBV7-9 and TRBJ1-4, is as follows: DTGVSQNPRHKITKRGQNVTFRCDPISEHNRLYWYRQTLGQGPEFLTYFQNEAQLEKSRLLSDRFSAERPKGSFSTLEIQRTEQGDSAMYLCASSSSPPRAHNEKLFFGSGTQLSVL.

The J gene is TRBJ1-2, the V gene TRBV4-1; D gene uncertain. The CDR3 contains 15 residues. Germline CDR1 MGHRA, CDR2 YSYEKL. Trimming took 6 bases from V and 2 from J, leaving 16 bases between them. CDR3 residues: CASRRMITLNYGYTF. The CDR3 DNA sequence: TGCGCCAGCAGGCGAATGATTACTCTCAACTATGGCTACACCTTC.

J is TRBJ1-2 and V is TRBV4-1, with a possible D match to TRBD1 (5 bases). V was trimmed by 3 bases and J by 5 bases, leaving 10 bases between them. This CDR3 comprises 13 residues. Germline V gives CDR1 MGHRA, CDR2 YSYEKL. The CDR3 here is CASSHPGYYGYTF. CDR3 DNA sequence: TGCGCCAGCAGCCATCCAGGGTATTATGGCTACACCTTC.

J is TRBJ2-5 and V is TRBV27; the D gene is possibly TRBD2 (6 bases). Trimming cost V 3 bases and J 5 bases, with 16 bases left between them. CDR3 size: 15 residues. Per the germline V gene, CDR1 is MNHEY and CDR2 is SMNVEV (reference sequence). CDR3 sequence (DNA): TGTGCCAGCAGTTTTGGAGGGGCAAGAGAGGAGACCCAGTACTTC. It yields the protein CASSFGGAREETQYF.

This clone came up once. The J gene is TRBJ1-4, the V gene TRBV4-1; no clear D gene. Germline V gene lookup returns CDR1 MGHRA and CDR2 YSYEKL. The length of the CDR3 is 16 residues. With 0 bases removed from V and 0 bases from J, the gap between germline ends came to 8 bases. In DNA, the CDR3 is TGCGCCAGCAGCCAAGACACGAGTGCAACTAATGAAAAACTGTTTTTT. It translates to CASSQDTSATNEKLFF.

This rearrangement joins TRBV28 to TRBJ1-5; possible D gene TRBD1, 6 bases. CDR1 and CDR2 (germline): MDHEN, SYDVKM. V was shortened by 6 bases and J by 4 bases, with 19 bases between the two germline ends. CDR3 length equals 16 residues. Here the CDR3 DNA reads TGTGCCAGCAGACCTATCACAGGGAAGAGGAATCAGCCCCAGCATTTT. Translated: CASRPITGKRNQPQHF.

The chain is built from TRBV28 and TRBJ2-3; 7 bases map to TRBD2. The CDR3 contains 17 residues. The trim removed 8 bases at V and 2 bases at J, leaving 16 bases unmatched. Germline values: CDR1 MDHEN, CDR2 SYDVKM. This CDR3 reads CASLPLAEEIFTDTQYF. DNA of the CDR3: TGTGCCAGCCTGCCCCTAGCGGAAGAAATATTCACAGATACGCAGTATTTT.

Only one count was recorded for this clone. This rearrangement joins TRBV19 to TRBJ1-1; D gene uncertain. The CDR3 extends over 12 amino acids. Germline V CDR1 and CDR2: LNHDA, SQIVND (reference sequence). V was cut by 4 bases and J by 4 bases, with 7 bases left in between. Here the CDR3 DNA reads TGTGCCAGTAGTACGGGTTCCACTGAAGCTTTCTTT. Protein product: CASSTGSTEAFF.

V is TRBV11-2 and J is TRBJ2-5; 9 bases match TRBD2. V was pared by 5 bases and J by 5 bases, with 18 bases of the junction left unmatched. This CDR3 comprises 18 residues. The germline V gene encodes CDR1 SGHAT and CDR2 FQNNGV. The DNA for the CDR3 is TGTGCCAGCAGCCGTAGCGGGGGCACTAGCGGGTGGAGGGAGACCCAGTACTTC. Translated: CASSRSGGTSGWRETQYF.

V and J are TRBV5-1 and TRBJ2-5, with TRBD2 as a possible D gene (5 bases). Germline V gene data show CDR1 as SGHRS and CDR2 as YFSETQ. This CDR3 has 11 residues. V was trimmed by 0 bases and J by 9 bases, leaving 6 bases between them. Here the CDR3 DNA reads TGCGCCAGCAGCTTGGCCGGGGCCCAGTACTTC. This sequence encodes CASSLAGAQYF.

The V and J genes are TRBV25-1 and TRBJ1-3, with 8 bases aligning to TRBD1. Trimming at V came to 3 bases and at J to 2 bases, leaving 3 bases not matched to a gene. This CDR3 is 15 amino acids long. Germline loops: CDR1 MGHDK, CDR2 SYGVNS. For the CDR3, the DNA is TGTGCCAGCAGTGACCCGACAGGGGCTGGAAACACCATATATTTT. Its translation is CASSDPTGAGNTIYF. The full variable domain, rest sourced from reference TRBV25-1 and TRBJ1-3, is EADIYQTPRYLVIGTGKKITLECSQTMGHDKMYWYQQDPGMELHLIHYSYGVNSTEKGDLSSESTVSRIRTEHFPLTLESARPSHTSQYLCASSDPTGAGNTIYFGEGSWLTVV.

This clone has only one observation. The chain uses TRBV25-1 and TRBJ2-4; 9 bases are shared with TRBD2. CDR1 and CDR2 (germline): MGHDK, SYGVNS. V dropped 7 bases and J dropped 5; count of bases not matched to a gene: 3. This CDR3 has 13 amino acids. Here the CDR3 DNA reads TGTGCCAGCACCTTAGCGGGAGAAAACATTCAGTACTTC. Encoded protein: CASTLAGENIQYF.

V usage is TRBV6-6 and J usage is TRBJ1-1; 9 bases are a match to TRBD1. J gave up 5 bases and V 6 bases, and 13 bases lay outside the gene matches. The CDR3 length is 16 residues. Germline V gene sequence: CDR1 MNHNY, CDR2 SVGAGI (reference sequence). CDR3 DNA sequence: TGTGCCAGCAGAAGCCCCGGGACAGGGAGTCGTACTGAAGCTTTCTTT. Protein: CASRSPGTGSRTEAFF.

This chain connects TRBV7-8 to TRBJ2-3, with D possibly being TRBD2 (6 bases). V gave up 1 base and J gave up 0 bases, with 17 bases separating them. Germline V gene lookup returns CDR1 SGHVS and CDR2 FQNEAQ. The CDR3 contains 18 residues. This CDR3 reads CASSLVRRGITSTDTQYF. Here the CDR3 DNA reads TGTGCCAGCAGCTTAGTAAGGAGGGGAATAACTAGCACAGATACGCAGTATTTT.

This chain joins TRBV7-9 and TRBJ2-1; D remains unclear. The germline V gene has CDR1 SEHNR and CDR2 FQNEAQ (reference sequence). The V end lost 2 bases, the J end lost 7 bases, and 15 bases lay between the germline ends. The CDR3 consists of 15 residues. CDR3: CASSLLQSILNEQFF. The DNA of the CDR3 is TGTGCCAGCAGCTTACTACAGTCGATATTGAATGAGCAGTTCTTC.

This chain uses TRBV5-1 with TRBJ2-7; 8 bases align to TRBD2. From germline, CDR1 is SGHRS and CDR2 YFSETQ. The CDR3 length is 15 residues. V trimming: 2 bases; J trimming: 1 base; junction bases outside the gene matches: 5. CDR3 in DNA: TGCGCCAGCAGCTTAATCAGCGGGAGTTCCTACGAGCAGTACTTC. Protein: CASSLISGSSYEQYF.

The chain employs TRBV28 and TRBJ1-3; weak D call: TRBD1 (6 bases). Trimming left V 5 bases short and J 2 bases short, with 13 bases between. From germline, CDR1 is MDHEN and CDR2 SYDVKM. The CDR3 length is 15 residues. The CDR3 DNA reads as TGTGCCAGCAGTCTAGCAGGGACAACTGGAAACACCATATATTTT. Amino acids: CASSLAGTTGNTIYF.

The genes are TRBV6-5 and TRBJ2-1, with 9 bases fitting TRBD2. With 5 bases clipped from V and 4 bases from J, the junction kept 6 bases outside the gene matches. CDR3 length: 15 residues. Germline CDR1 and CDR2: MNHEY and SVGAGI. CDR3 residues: CASSLRGLAYNEQFF. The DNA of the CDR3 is TGTGCCAGCAGTCTAAGAGGACTAGCGTACAATGAGCAGTTCTTC.

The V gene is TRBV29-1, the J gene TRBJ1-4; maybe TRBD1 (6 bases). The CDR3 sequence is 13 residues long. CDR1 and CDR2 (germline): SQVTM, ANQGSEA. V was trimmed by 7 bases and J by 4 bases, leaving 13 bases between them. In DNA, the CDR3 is TGCAGCGCCGGGACATTATTTAATGAAAAACTGTTTTTT. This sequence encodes CSAGTLFNEKLFF.